The 5 T cell receptor beta chains presented below share a single source sample, sequenced in a study of blood T cell repertoires in COVID-19. Clones were sequenced by immunoSEQ multiplex PCR, and TCRdb holds only the in-frame ones, with some missing. The table records roughly 74,000 clones, about 89% of them present only once. Specimen: PBMCs or T cells enriched from blood (not recorded which). These receptor sequences come from a woman aged 50 to 60 with acute COVID-19.

The chain is built from TRBV7-2 and TRBJ2-1; 9 positions match TRBD2. CDR3 length equals 15 residues. CDR1 SGHTA and CDR2 FQGNSA come from the germline V gene. V trimming: 4 bases; J trimming: 6 bases; junction bases outside the gene matches: 7. CDR3 in DNA: TGTGCCAGCAGCTCCTTAGCGGGAGCCGGCAATGAGCAGTTCTTC. Translation: CASSSLAGAGNEQFF. The full variable domain, rest sourced from reference TRBV7-2 and TRBJ2-1, is GAGVSQSPSNKVTEKGKDVELRCDPISGHTALYWYRQSLGQGLEFLIYFQGNSAPDKSGLPSDRFSAERTGGSVSTLTIQRTQQEDSAVYLCASSSLAGAGNEQFFGPGTRLTVL.

This clone was picked up one time. The chain is built from TRBV4-1 and TRBJ2-1; 11 bases fit TRBD2. This CDR3 is built from 16 residues. V dropped 2 bases and J dropped 2; count of bases not matched to a gene: 2. Germline assignment: CDR1 MGHRA and CDR2 YSYEKL. The chain's CDR3 is CASSQSGLAAYNEQFF. CDR3 coding DNA: TGCGCCAGCAGCCAATCGGGACTAGCGGCCTACAATGAGCAGTTCTTC.

The chain recombines TRBV11-2 with TRBJ1-1; D not resolved. The CDR3 sequence is 16 residues long. The V gene's germline CDR1 is SGHAT and CDR2 FQNNGV. Trimming left V 2 bases short and J 0 bases short, with 13 bases between. As DNA, the CDR3 is TGTGCCAGCAGCTTATTGGGCAGACAAGTGAACACTGAAGCTTTCTTT. The encoded protein is CASSLLGRQVNTEAFF.

The chain recombines TRBV29-1 with TRBJ2-5, with 7 nucleotides matching TRBD2. Germline CDR1 and CDR2: SQVTM and ANQGSEA. V lost 0 bases, J lost 1 base, and 8 bases stayed unmatched. This CDR3 has 16 residues. The CDR3 bases are TGCAGCGTTGAAGAGGGGGGAGGGATTCCCCAAGAGACCCAGTACTTC. Translated, it gives CSVEEGGGIPQETQYF.

This rearrangement joins TRBV4-1 to TRBJ2-3; 7 bases fit TRBD2. The CDR3 sequence is 16 residues long. Looked up from germline, CDR1 is MGHRA and CDR2 is YSYEKL. V shed 2 bases and J 0 bases; nucleotides not matched to a gene: 5. The CDR3 DNA follows: TGCGCCAGCAGCCAAACTAGCGCACCAAGCACAGATACGCAGTATTTT. Protein sequence: CASSQTSAPSTDTQYF.